Below, 18 T cell receptor beta chains from the same sample are listed, as sequenced in a study of T-cell reconstitution after alpha-beta-depleted transplantation in children. Construction of the TCRbeta library involved unique molecular identifiers. Via MiXCR, TCRdb re-called the PCR reads, giving one row per CDR3 protein. The sample yields approximately 170,000 distinct CDR3 sequences, around 10% seen once. This specimen consisted of PBMCs, obtained before TCRalphabeta/CD19-depleted stem cell transplant. The receptors here all came from a boy between 2 and 15 years old with acute myeloid leukemia, due to receive a stem cell transplant.

The sample holds many counts of this clonotype. This chain links TRBV5-1 with TRBJ2-7; no definite D call. This CDR3 contains 15 residues. Trimming took 0 bases from V and 5 from J, leaving 15 bases between them. From germline, CDR1 is SGHRS and CDR2 YFSETQ. CDR3 bases: TGCGCCAGCAGCTTGGATACGGGTCTTACCCACGAGCAGTACTTC. Translating gives CASSLDTGLTHEQYF.

This clonotype was recorded many times. The chain combines TRBV12-3 or TRBV12-4 with TRBJ1-6; no definite D call. V was clipped by 4 bases and J by 11 bases, with 9 bases between them. The CDR3 runs 12 residues. DNA of the CDR3: TGTGCCAGCAGTTCCGTTAGCACACCCCTCCACTTT. This encodes CASSSVSTPLHF.

The sample holds many counts of this clonotype. The chain couples TRBV4-1 to TRBJ2-7; D might be TRBD1 (6 bases). The length of the CDR3 is 14 residues. Germline CDR1 is MGHRA and CDR2 is YSYEKL. V was clipped by 1 base and J by 7 bases, with 14 bases between them. The CDR3: CASSQVAQGKEQYF. CDR3 DNA sequence: TGCGCCAGCAGCCAAGTCGCACAGGGAAAAGAGCAGTACTTC.

Points on this clonotype: Since a much larger clone is just one base distant, this may be a read error. The chain uses TRBV10-2 and TRBJ2-5; 7 nucleotides align to TRBD2. This CDR3 is 14 amino acids long. From germline, CDR1 is WSHSY and CDR2 SAAADI. The CDR3 sequence: CASSGAGVEETQHF. DNA for the CDR3: TGCGCCAGCAGTGGGGCGGGAGTTGAGGAGACCCAGCACTTC.

This clonotype came up many times. V and J are TRBV12-3 or TRBV12-4 and TRBJ2-1, with 9 nucleotides matching TRBD1. The CDR3 contains 16 residues. After removal of 5 bases from V and 1 base from J, the junction contained 6 bases not matched to a gene. The CDR3 nucleotides read TGTGCCAGCAGTCCGTGGACAGGGGAATCCTACAATGAGCAGTTCTTC. Its protein is CASSPWTGESYNEQFF.

There are many counts of this clonotype. V is TRBV5-6 and J is TRBJ1-2; tentatively, D is TRBD1 (6 bases). Germline CDR1 and CDR2: SGHDT and YYEEEE. Trimming removed 4 bases from V and 4 bases from J, with 14 bases in between. The CDR3 has 14 amino acids. DNA for the CDR3: TGTGCCAGCAGCCGGAACAGGGCGGCCTATGGCTACACCTTC. Its protein product is CASSRNRAAYGYTF.

This clonotype was seen many times. The gene calls are TRBV11-2 and TRBJ2-7, with D unresolved. In germline, CDR1 is SGHAT, CDR2 FQNNGV. Deletions cut 5 bases from V and 4 bases from J, with 9 bases between. The CDR3 consists of 12 residues. The CDR3 protein is CASSLGYYEQYV. In nucleotides, the CDR3 is TGTGCCAGCAGCCTAGGGTATTACGAGCAGTACGTC.

Ten or more counts support this clonotype. The rearrangement joins TRBV7-9 to TRBJ2-7; tentatively, D is TRBD2 (6 bases). The V gene lost 3 bases and the J gene lost 3 bases, with 21 bases spanning the gap. Germline values: CDR1 SEHNR, CDR2 FQNEAQ (reference sequence). This CDR3 contains 17 residues. CDR3: CASSFGGAGRPVYEQYF. DNA for the CDR3: TGTGCCAGCAGCTTTGGAGGGGCAGGACGACCGGTCTACGAGCAGTACTTC. The full variable domain, with the rest looked up from reference TRBV7-9 and TRBJ2-7, is DTGVSQNPRHKITKRGQNVTFRCDPISEHNRLYWYRQTLGQGPEFLTYFQNEAQLEKSRLLSDRFSAERPKGSFSTLEIQRTEQGDSAMYLCASSFGGAGRPVYEQYFGPGTRLTVT.

In its sample, this clonotype was seen many times. The V and J genes are TRBV29-1 and TRBJ2-1, with 12 nucleotides matching TRBD2. CDR1 is SQVTM, CDR2 ANQGSEA, per germline. Trimming removed 7 bases from V and 5 bases from J; junction bases left unmatched: 6. The CDR3 extends over 14 amino acids. The CDR3 DNA is TGCAGCGAAAGGACTAGCGGGAAGAACAATGAGCAGTTCTTC. Protein: CSERTSGKNNEQFF.

The table lists this clonotype with many counts. CDR3 amino acids: CASSLGTSGAYEQYF. In nucleotides, the CDR3 is TGTGCCAGCAGCCTCGGGACTAGCGGAGCCTACGAGCAGTACTTC. J is TRBJ2-7 and V is TRBV5-5; 11 bases line up with TRBD2. This CDR3 spans 15 amino acids. V lost 4 bases to trimming and J lost 2 bases; unmatched junction nucleotides: 5. The germline CDR1 and CDR2 sequences are SGHKS and YYEKEE (reference sequence).

Ten or more counts support this clonotype. The rearrangement uses TRBV5-1 and TRBJ1-1; 11 bases line up with TRBD1. CDR3 length: 14 residues. Germline CDR1 and CDR2: SGHRS and YFSETQ. V shed 4 bases, J shed 4 bases, and the junction held 3 bases outside the gene matches. DNA of the CDR3: TGCGCCAGCAGCACCGGGACAGGGGGCACTGAAGCTTTCTTT. This encodes CASSTGTGGTEAFF.

As to this clonotype: This may be a read error: a much more frequent sequence differs by one nucleotide. J is TRBJ1-5 and V is TRBV15, with 10 bases identical to TRBD1. The CDR3 runs 19 residues. Germline V gene data show CDR1 as LNHNV and CDR2 as YYDKDF (reference sequence). The CDR3 loop reads CSTSSEWGQGLWSNHPQHF. The CDR3 coding sequence is TGTTCCACCAGCAGTGAGTGGGGACAGGGGTTATGGAGCAATCACCCCCAGCATTTT.

This clonotype was counted ten times or more. The chain links TRBV4-1 to TRBJ1-5; D is perhaps TRBD1 (5 bases). The length of the CDR3 is 14 residues. Trimming pared 4 bases from V and 5 bases from J, leaving 12 bases between. Germline CDR1 is MGHRA and CDR2 is YSYEKL. The CDR3 sequence is CASSPRDGDQPQHF. DNA for the CDR3: TGCGCCAGCAGCCCCCGGGACGGGGATCAGCCCCAGCATTTT.

There are many counts of this clonotype. The gene calls are TRBV28 and TRBJ1-2, with D unclear. Germline CDR1 reads MDHEN; CDR2 reads SYDVKM. The CDR3 covers 11 residues. Trimming removed 6 bases from V and 9 bases from J, with 11 bases in between. The CDR3 bases are TGTGCCAGCAGGAAGCTAAGGAGCTACACCTTC. Its translation is CASRKLRSYTF.

The chain is built from TRBV28 and TRBJ1-5; D uncertain. Looked up from germline, CDR1 is MDHEN and CDR2 is SYDVKM. The CDR3 runs to 15 residues. With 6 bases removed from V and 3 bases from J, the gap between germline ends came to 15 bases. CDR3 in amino acids: CASSLTGTINQPQHF. In nucleotides, the CDR3 is TGTGCCAGCAGCCTAACCGGCACCATCAATCAGCCCCAGCATTTT. The variable domain in full, completed from reference TRBV28 and TRBJ1-5, reads DVKVTQSSRYLVKRTGEKVFLECVQDMDHENMFWYRQDPGLGLRLIYFSYDVKMKEKGDIPEGYSVSREKKERFSLILESASTNQTSMYLCASSLTGTINQPQHFGDGTRLSIL.

This clonotype was detected ten times or more. J is TRBJ2-1 and V is TRBV3-1, with 8 nucleotides matching TRBD2. There are 17 residues in the CDR3. Germline CDR1 is LGHDT and CDR2 is YNNKEL (reference sequence). J was trimmed by 7 bases and V by 0 bases; bases with no gene match: 11. CDR3 coding DNA: TGTGCCAGCAGCCAAGATCTTACGGGAGGGCCGTGGAATGAGCAGTTCTTC. The encoded protein is CASSQDLTGGPWNEQFF.

This clonotype has at least ten counts. The V call is TRBV12-3 or TRBV12-4, the J call TRBJ2-3; D possibly uses TRBD1 or TRBD2 (6 bases each). CDR3 length equals 15 residues. Trimming removed 1 base from V and 6 bases from J, with 14 bases in between. The DNA of the CDR3 is TGTGCCAGCAGTTTAGGGCCCGGGGGCCGGGATACGCAGTATTTT. This translates into CASSLGPGGRDTQYF.

As for this clonotype: This sequence may be a read error, since a much larger clone differs from it by one base. The chain uses TRBV20-1 and TRBJ2-1, with D perhaps being TRBD1 or TRBD2 (6 bases each). The germline gives CDR1 DFQATT, CDR2 SNEGSKA (reference sequence). The CDR3 contains 16 residues. The CDR3 region has the DNA TGCTGTGCTAGAGATCAAACAGGGAGGTCCTACAATGAGCAGTTCTTC. Translating it yields CCARDQTGRSYNEQFF.